The clone carrying this TCR beta chain was seen only a few times. The antigen remains unidentified. This entry is derived from a study of vaccination effects on CD4 cells after COVID-19. Study in general: Everyone in the study got two shots of either the BNT162b2 or mRNA-1273 vaccine.

The V gene lost 3 bases and the J gene lost 4 bases, with 4 bases spanning the gap. Per germline, CDR1 LNHDA and CDR2 SQIVND (reference sequence). The CDR3 has 12 residues. Before any sequencing was done, the ViraFEST assay used viral peptide pools to expand antigen-specific CD4+ T cells. After roughly 9 days in culture, the CD4+ T cells were isolated. Recipients of the vaccine had no prior SARS-CoV-2 infection and negative nucleocapsid antibodies. About 2 million PBMC were placed in each well, which was supplemented with 10 IU/ml IL-2 and about 10 ug/ml peptides. On days 3 and 7, fresh IL-2 medium replaced half the medium. The method was immunoSEQ multiplex PCR; TCRdb's version includes in-frame clones alone and lacks a portion of them. The sample lists roughly 20,000 clones, 65% to 85% seen once, with approximately 24% in the top ten.

This sequence was found in a human donor who received a COVID-19 vaccine. The chain uses TRBV19 and TRBJ1-5, with no clear D. The sequenced sample was CD4+ T cells from PBMCs cultured with HCoV-NL63 spike peptides, obtained before COVID-19 vaccination. Written as DNA, the CDR3 is TGTGCCAGTAGTATGGGGAATCAGCCCCAGCATTTT. Translation gives CASSMGNQPQHF.